This T cell receptor (beta chain) was observed in a study of shared clonotypes between healthy human individuals. Overall study findings and caveats: The diversity represented, both genetic and in exposure history, was limited by few donors.

On this clone: Its antigen is currently unknown.

Terminally differentiated effector memory CD45RA+ cells were excluded from the naive CD8 cells, which were CD45RO-negative and positively selected for CCR7. Donors, healthy HIV-negative adults, lacked recent acute infections or vaccinations. TCRdb keeps only in-frame clones here, not all; method: immunoSEQ multiplex PCR. This sample carries 550,000 to 750,000 clones, nearly 97% of them seen once, and the ten largest clones take 0.1% to 0.11%. The origin of this receptor is a woman aged 25 to 39 in good health. Sequencing was carried out using naive CD8+ T cells sorted from blood.

CDR3 in amino acids: CASSLSHSISYEQYF. The DNA for the CDR3 is TGTGCCAGCAGCTTATCCCACAGTATTTCCTACGAGCAGTACTTC. The gene calls are TRBV7-9 and TRBJ2-7; the D is unclear. The V gene's germline CDR1 is SEHNR and CDR2 FQNEAQ (reference sequence). This CDR3 is 15 amino acids long. V was pared by 2 bases and J by 1 base, with 12 bases between. The whole variable domain, remainder taken from reference TRBV7-9 and TRBJ2-7, is DTGVSQNPRHKITKRGQNVTFRCDPISEHNRLYWYRQTLGQGPEFLTYFQNEAQLEKSRLLSDRFSAERPKGSFSTLEIQRTEQGDSAMYLCASSLSHSISYEQYFGPGTRLTVT.